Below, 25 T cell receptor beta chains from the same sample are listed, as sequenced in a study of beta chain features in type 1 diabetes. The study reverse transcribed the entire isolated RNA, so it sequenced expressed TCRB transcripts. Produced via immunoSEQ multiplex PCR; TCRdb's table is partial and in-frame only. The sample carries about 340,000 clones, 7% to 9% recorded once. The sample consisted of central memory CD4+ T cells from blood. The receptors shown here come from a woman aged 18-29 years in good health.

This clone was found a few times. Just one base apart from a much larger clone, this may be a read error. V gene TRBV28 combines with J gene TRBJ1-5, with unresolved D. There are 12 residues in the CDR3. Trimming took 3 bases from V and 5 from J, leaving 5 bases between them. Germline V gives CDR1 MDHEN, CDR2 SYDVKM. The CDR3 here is CASSFLDQPQHF. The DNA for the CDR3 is TGTGCCAGCAGTTTTCTGGATCAGCCCCAGCATTTT.

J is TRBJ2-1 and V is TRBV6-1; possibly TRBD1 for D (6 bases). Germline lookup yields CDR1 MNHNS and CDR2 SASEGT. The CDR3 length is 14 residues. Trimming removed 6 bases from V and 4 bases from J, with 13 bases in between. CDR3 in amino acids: CASRTGISYNEQFF. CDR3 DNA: TGTGCCAGCAGAACAGGGATCTCTTACAATGAGCAGTTCTTC.

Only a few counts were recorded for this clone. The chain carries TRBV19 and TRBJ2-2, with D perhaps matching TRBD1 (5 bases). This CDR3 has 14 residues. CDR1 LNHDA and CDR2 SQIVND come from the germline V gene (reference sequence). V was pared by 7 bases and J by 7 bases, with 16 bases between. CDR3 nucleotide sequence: TGTGCCAGTAATCCGGGCAGGGCTAACGGGGAGCTGTTTTTT. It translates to CASNPGRANGELFF.

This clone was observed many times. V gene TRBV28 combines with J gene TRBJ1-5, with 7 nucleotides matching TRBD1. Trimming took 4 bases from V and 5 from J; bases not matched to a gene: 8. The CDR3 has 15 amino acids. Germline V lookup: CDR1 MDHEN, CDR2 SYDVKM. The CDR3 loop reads CASSYTGVGHQPQHF. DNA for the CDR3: TGTGCCAGCAGTTATACAGGGGTGGGCCATCAGCCCCAGCATTTT.

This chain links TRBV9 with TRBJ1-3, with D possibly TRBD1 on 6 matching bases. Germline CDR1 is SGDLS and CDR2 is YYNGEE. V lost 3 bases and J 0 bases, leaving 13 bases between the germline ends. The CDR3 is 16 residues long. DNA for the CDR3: TGTGCCAGCAGCGCTAATCTACAGGGCTCTGGAAACACCATATATTTT. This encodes CASSANLQGSGNTIYF.

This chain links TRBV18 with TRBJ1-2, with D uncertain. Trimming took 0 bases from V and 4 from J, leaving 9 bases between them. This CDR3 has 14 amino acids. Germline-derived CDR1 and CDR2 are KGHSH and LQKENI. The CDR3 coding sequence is TGTGCCAGCTCACCACCGGGAGACGGCTATGGCTACACCTTC. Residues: CASSPPGDGYGYTF.

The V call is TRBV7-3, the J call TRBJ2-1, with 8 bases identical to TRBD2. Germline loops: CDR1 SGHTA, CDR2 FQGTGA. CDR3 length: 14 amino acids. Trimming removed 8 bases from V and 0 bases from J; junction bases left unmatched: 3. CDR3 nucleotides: TGTGCCAGCGGAAGCGGGAGCTCCTACAATGAGCAGTTCTTC. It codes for CASGSGSSYNEQFF.

CDR3 sequence reads: CASSSGPHEKLFF. The CDR3 nucleotides read TGCGCCAGCAGCTCGGGACCGCATGAAAAACTGTTTTTT. This rearrangement joins TRBV5-1 to TRBJ1-4, with D perhaps matching TRBD1 (5 bases). The CDR3 contains 13 residues. Germline values: CDR1 SGHRS, CDR2 YFSETQ. Trimming removed 3 bases at V and 6 bases at J, with 9 bases between.

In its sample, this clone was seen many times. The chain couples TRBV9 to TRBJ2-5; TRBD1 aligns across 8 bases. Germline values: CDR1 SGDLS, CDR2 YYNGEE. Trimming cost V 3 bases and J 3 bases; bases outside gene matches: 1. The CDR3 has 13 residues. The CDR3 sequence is CASSGGQEETQYF. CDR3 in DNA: TGTGCCAGCAGCGGGGGACAGGAAGAGACCCAGTACTTC.

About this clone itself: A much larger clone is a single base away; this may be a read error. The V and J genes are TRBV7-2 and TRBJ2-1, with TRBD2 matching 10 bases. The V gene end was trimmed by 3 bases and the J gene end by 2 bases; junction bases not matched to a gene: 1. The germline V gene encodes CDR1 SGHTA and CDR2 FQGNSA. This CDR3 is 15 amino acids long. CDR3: CASSFGLAAYNEQFF. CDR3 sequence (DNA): TGTGCCAGCAGCTTCGGACTAGCGGCCTACAATGAGCAGTTCTTC.

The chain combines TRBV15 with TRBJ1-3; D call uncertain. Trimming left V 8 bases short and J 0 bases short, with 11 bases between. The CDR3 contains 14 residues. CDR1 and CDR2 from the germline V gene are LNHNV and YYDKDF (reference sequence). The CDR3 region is CATYNAGSGNTIYF. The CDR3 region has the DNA TGTGCCACCTATAACGCGGGCTCTGGAAACACCATATATTTT.

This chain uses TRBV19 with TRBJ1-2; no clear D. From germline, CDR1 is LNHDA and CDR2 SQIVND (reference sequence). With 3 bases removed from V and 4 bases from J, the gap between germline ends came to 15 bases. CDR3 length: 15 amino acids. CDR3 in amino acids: CASSMYSSRGYGYTF. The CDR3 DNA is TGTGCCAGTAGTATGTATTCATCGCGAGGCTATGGCTACACCTTC.

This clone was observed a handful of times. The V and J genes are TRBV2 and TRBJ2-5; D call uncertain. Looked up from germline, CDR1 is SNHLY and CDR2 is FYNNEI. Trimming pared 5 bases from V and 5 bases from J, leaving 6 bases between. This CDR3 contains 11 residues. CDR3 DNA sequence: TGTGCCAGCAGTACGAGGGAGACCCAGTACTTC. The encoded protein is CASSTRETQYF.

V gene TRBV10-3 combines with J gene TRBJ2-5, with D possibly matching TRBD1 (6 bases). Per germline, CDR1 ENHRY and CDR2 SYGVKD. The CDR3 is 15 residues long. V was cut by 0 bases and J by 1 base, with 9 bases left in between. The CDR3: CAISESEGGQETQYF. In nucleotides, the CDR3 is TGTGCCATCAGTGAGTCGGAAGGGGGCCAAGAGACCCAGTACTTC.

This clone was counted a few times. The chain's CDR3 is CASSLGRTVRETQYF. In DNA, the CDR3 is TGTGCCAGCAGCTTAGGACGGACAGTTCGGGAGACCCAGTACTTC. The gene calls are TRBV11-2 and TRBJ2-5, with D tentatively TRBD1 (6 bases). The germline V and J ends were trimmed by 1 base and 5 bases, with 14 bases remaining between them. The length of the CDR3 is 15 residues. Germline V gives CDR1 SGHAT, CDR2 FQNNGV.

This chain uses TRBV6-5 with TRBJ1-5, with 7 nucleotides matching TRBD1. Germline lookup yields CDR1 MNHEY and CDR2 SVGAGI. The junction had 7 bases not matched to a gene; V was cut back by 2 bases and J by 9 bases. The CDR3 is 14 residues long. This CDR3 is CASSYRQGKLPQHF. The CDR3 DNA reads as TGTGCCAGCAGTTACCGACAGGGCAAATTGCCCCAGCATTTT.

CDR3 nucleotide sequence: TGCGCCAGCAGCTTGCTCCAGGTGAGCTCCTACAATGAGCAGTTCTTC. Translation: CASSLLQVSSYNEQFF. This chain joins TRBV5-1 and TRBJ2-1; D gene unclear. Between the trimmed V and J ends, which lost 1 base and 0 bases, there was a span of 11 bases. The CDR3 is 16 amino acids. CDR1 and CDR2 (germline): SGHRS, YFSETQ.

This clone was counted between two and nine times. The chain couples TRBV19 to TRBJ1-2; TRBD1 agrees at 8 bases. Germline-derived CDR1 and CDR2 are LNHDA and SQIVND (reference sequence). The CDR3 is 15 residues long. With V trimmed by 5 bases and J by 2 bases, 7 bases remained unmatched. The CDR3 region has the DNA TGTGCCAGTAGTCCCCAGACAGGGGAAAACTATGGCTACACCTTC. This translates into CASSPQTGENYGYTF.

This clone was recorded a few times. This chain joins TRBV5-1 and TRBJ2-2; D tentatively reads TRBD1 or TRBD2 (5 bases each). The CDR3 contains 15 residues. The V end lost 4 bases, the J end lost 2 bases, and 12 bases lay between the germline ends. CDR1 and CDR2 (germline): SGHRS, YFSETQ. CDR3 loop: CASSPRDRNTGELFF. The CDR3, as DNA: TGCGCCAGCAGCCCCCGGGACCGAAACACCGGGGAGCTGTTTTTT.

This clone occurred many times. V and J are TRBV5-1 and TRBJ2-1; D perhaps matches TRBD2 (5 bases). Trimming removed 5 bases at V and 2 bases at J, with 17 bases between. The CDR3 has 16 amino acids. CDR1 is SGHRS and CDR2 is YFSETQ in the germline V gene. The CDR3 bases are TGCGCCAGCAGTTATGTTAGTGGGAGTACCTACAATGAGCAGTTCTTC. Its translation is CASSYVSGSTYNEQFF.

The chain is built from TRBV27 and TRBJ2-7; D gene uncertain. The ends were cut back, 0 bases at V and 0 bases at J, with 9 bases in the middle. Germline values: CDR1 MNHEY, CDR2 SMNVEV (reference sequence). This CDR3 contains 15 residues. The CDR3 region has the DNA TGTGCCAGCAGTTTATCCCCGGCCGCCTCCTACGAGCAGTACTTC. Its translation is CASSLSPAASYEQYF.

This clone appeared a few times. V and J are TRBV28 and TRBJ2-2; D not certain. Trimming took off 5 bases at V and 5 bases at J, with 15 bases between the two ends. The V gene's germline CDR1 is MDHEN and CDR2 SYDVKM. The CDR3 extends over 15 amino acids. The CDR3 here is CASSPILGWTGELFF. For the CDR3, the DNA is TGTGCCAGCAGTCCCATCCTGGGGTGGACCGGGGAGCTGTTTTTT.

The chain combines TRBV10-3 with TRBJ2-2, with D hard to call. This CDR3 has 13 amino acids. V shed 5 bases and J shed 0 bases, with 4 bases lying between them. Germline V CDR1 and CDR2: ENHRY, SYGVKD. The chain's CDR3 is CAISPANTGELFF. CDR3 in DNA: TGTGCCATCAGTCCCGCGAACACCGGGGAGCTGTTTTTT.

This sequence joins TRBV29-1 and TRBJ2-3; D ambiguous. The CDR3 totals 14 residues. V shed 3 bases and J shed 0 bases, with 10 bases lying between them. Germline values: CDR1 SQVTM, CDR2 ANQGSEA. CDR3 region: CSVDPLSSTDTQYF. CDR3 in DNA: TGCAGCGTTGATCCCCTCAGTAGCACAGATACGCAGTATTTT.

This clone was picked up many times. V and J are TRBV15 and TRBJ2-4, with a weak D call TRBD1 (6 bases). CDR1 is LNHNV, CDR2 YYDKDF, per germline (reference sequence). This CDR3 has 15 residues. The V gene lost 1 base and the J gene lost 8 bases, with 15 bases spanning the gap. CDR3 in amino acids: CATSRVRGRGDIQYF. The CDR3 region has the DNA TGTGCCACCAGCAGAGTCAGGGGTCGAGGAGACATTCAGTACTTC. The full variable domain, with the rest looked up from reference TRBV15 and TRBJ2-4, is DAMVIQNPRYQVTQFGKPVTLSCSQTLNHNVMYWYQQKSSQAPKLLFHYYDKDFNNEADTPDNFQSRRPNTSFCFLDIRSPGLGDTAMYLCATSRVRGRGDIQYFGAGTRLSVL.